What follows are 20 T cell receptor beta chains derived from one specimen sequenced in a study of blood T cells in healthy people across ages. Sample-barcoded 5' priming and a J-beta primer mix drove a second PCR of about 7 to 11 cycles. TCRdb used MiXCR to reprocess the 5' RACE reads, holding one entry per CDR3 protein. The table lists hundreds of thousands of distinct CDR3 sequences, approximately 30% of them singletons. Sequencing was carried out using blood. Receptor source: an elderly woman in good health.

This clonotype was recorded a few times. The junction departs from the called germline gene at one end, perhaps through a read error. The chain is built from TRBV9 and TRBJ2-2, with D possibly matching TRBD2 (6 bases). The CDR3 spans 16 residues. The germline V gene encodes CDR1 SGDLS and CDR2 YYNGEE. The CDR3 coding sequence is TGTGCCAGCAGCGTATGGATGACCGCGAACACCGGGGGGCTGTTTTTT. Protein product: CASSVWMTANTGGLFF.

This clonotype has only a few counts. This chain joins TRBV20-1 and TRBJ1-1; 7 nucleotides agree with TRBD1. V shed 1 base and J 1 base; nucleotides not matched to a gene: 6. CDR3 size: 15 residues. Germline CDR1 DFQATT, CDR2 SNEGSKA (reference sequence). This CDR3 reads CSARGPGQWNTEAFF. The CDR3 DNA is TGCAGTGCTAGAGGTCCGGGACAGTGGAACACTGAAGCTTTCTTT.

Many counts were recorded for this clonotype. The chain combines TRBV16 with TRBJ1-5; tentatively, D is TRBD1 (6 bases). CDR1 is KGHSY and CDR2 is FQNENV in the germline V gene. The germline V and J ends were trimmed by 3 bases and 2 bases, with 14 bases remaining between them. The CDR3 covers 16 residues. The CDR3 reads CASSHPGAGGNQPQHF. The CDR3 nucleotides are TGTGCCAGCAGCCACCCCGGGGCAGGGGGCAATCAGCCCCAGCATTTT.

The chain uses TRBV9 and TRBJ2-7, with a possible D match to TRBD1 (5 bases). This CDR3 is 13 amino acids long. Germline-derived CDR1 and CDR2 are SGDLS and YYNGEE. The ends were cut back, 2 bases at V and 0 bases at J, with 6 bases in the middle. In DNA, the CDR3 is TGTGCCAGCAGCGTCGGACACTCCTACGAGCAGTACTTC. This codes for CASSVGHSYEQYF. Looking up the rest from reference TRBV9 and TRBJ2-7 gives the full variable domain: DSGVTQTPKHLITATGQRVTLRCSPRSGDLSVYWYQQSLDQGLQFLIQYYNGEERAKGNILERFSAQQFPDLHSELNLSSLELGDSALYFCASSVGHSYEQYFGPGTRLTVT.

In this sample, this clonotype turned up a few times. CDR3 coding DNA: TGTGCCAGCAGTTTCCGACAGGGCCGAAGGGGCTACACCTTC. Amino acids: CASSFRQGRRGYTF. The J gene is TRBJ1-2, the V gene TRBV28; 7 bases line up with TRBD1. Germline V gives CDR1 MDHEN, CDR2 SYDVKM. The CDR3 runs to 14 residues. The ends lost 3 bases at V and 8 bases at J; junction bases unmatched: 9.

This clonotype was detected only once. V is TRBV7-9 and J is TRBJ2-7; D possibly uses TRBD1 or TRBD2 (5 bases each). Germline CDR1 and CDR2: SEHNR and FQNEAQ (reference sequence). The CDR3 runs to 12 residues. Trimming shortened V by 4 bases and J by 7 bases, and 11 bases separated the two germline ends. The CDR3, as DNA: TGTGCCAGCAGCTCGTCTTGGGGGGAGCAGTACTTC. Amino acid sequence: CASSSSWGEQYF.

As for this clonotype: A read error may produce the germline difference seen at one junction end. The chain recombines TRBV5-5 with TRBJ2-3; no firm D call. This CDR3 is 19 amino acids long. The germline V gene has CDR1 SGHKS and CDR2 YYEKEE (reference sequence). This chain's CDR3 is CTSSFHPPRRTDDTDTQYF. In nucleotides, the CDR3 is TGTACCAGCAGCTTCCATCCCCCTAGGCGGACCGACGACACAGATACGCAGTATTTT.

This clonotype was seen a few times. The rearrangement links TRBV11-2 to TRBJ1-4, with a tentative D call TRBD1 (6 bases). Germline loops: CDR1 SGHAT, CDR2 FQNNGV. Trimming left V 5 bases short and J 6 bases short, with 16 bases between. This CDR3 spans 15 amino acids. The CDR3 DNA reads as TGTGCCAGCAGCCGCAGTTCGGGGGGCGATGAAAAACTGTTTTTT. Protein product: CASSRSSGGDEKLFF.

This clonotype was seen a handful of times. The CDR3 region is CASSSGQGFYNEQFF. For the CDR3, the DNA is TGTGCCAGTAGTTCGGGACAGGGATTCTACAATGAGCAGTTCTTC. The chain recombines TRBV19 with TRBJ2-1, with 9 bases that match TRBD1. J gave up 3 bases and V 5 bases, and 5 bases lay outside the gene matches. This CDR3 contains 15 residues. Germline loops: CDR1 LNHDA, CDR2 SQIVND (reference sequence).

Ten or more counts support this clonotype. This chain links TRBV15 with TRBJ2-7; D is ambiguous. V lost 2 bases and J lost 7, with 15 bases in between. The germline gives CDR1 LNHNV, CDR2 YYDKDF (reference sequence). This CDR3 is 14 amino acids long. CDR3 DNA sequence: TGTGCCACCAGCAGATATGGAGACTTGGGAGAGCAGTACTTC. Protein product: CATSRYGDLGEQYF.

This clonotype was found many times. CDR3 loop: CASSLGQGMWETQYF. The CDR3 bases are TGTGCCAGCAGTTTGGGACAGGGAATGTGGGAGACCCAGTACTTC. The rearrangement links TRBV12-3 or TRBV12-4 to TRBJ2-5; 9 bases match TRBD1. V lost 3 bases, J lost 5 bases, and 7 bases stayed unmatched. The CDR3 sequence is 15 residues long.

This clonotype was counted many times. The chain carries TRBV9 and TRBJ1-1, with D possibly matching TRBD1 (5 bases). The ends were cut back, 1 base at V and 1 base at J, with 14 bases in the middle. From germline, CDR1 is SGDLS and CDR2 YYNGEE. This CDR3 spans 16 amino acids. The CDR3 DNA follows: TGTGCCAGCAGCGTACCGAGGGACGGGGCGAACACTGAAGCTTTCTTT. This sequence encodes CASSVPRDGANTEAFF.

This clonotype occurred a few times. Since a much larger clone is just one base distant, this may be a read error. The chain is built from TRBV5-1 and TRBJ2-5; no clear D. CDR1 is SGHRS and CDR2 is YFSETQ in the germline V gene. CDR3 length equals 12 residues. The CDR3 region has the DNA TGCGCCAGCAGCTTATCCCAAGAGTCCCAGTACTTC. Its translation: CASSLSQESQYF.

This chain links TRBV5-1 with TRBJ2-3, with D maybe TRBD1 (5 bases). Germline V CDR1 and CDR2: SGHRS, YFSETQ. This CDR3 has 15 amino acids. V lost 2 bases to trimming and J lost 2 bases, with 12 bases between them. CDR3: CASSLQDALTDTQYF. DNA of the CDR3: TGCGCCAGCAGCTTACAGGACGCTCTCACAGATACGCAGTATTTT.

This clonotype was seen many times. The rearrangement joins TRBV5-1 to TRBJ2-7; the match to TRBD1 covers 7 bases. Unmatched junction bases numbered 3, after V lost 4 bases and J lost 2 bases. The CDR3 length is 13 residues. Germline V gene lookup returns CDR1 SGHRS and CDR2 YFSETQ. The CDR3 region is CASSTGTAYEQYF. CDR3 coding DNA: TGCGCCAGCAGCACCGGGACAGCCTACGAGCAGTACTTC.

This clonotype was detected only a few times. The rearrangement joins TRBV7-9 to TRBJ1-5; maybe TRBD1 (6 bases). From germline, CDR1 is SEHNR and CDR2 FQNEAQ (reference sequence). The CDR3 sequence is 15 residues long. Trimming stripped 1 base from V and 3 bases from J, with 10 bases between. The CDR3 reads CASSLGQANNQPQHF. In DNA, the CDR3 is TGTGCCAGCAGCTTAGGACAGGCTAACAATCAGCCCCAGCATTTT.

This clonotype was picked up a small number of times. J is TRBJ1-2 and V is TRBV20-1; tentative D call: TRBD1 (6 bases). The germline CDR1 and CDR2 sequences are DFQATT and SNEGSKA (reference sequence). Trimming left V 5 bases short and J 6 bases short, with 16 bases between. The CDR3 is 13 amino acids. The CDR3 nucleotides read TGCAGTGCTCGAACCCTAGGGGGGAATGGCTACACCTTC. Its protein product is CSARTLGGNGYTF.

In this sample, this clonotype turned up many times. This chain uses TRBV4-1 with TRBJ1-2; 10 bases align to TRBD1. CDR3 length: 14 amino acids. V was pared by 4 bases and J by 3 bases, with 2 bases of the junction left unmatched. Germline lookup yields CDR1 MGHRA and CDR2 YSYEKL. The CDR3 reads CASSRDRGDYGYTF. CDR3 coding DNA: TGCGCCAGCAGCCGGGACAGGGGAGACTATGGCTACACCTTC.

V usage is TRBV20-1 and J usage is TRBJ2-5; 10 bases align to TRBD2. V was clipped by 3 bases and J by 1 base; unmatched bases: 5. CDR3 size: 15 residues. The germline V gene encodes CDR1 DFQATT and CDR2 SNEGSKA (reference sequence). The CDR3 DNA reads as TGCAGTGCTAGTCCCGGACTAGCGGCCCAAGAGACCCAGTACTTC. Its protein is CSASPGLAAQETQYF.

This clonotype was observed at least ten times. V and J are TRBV9 and TRBJ2-7; 8 bases align to TRBD1. The CDR3 runs to 14 residues. With V trimmed by 1 base and J by 4 bases, 4 bases remained unmatched. The V gene's germline CDR1 is SGDLS and CDR2 YYNGEE. CDR3 amino acids: CASSVRDRTYEQYF. CDR3 nucleotides: TGTGCCAGCAGCGTAAGGGACAGGACGTACGAGCAGTACTTC.